This paragraph reports one T cell receptor (beta chain). Original processing methods: How many nucleated cells were present was estimated from reference gene primer amplification. The method was immunoSEQ multiplex PCR; TCRdb's version includes in-frame clones alone and lacks a portion of them. Clonal size and the V and J genes are those of that table, whereas D and trimming came from the DNA. The data contain fewer than 110,000 clones, over 80% of them singletons. The data were taken from a study of blood T cell repertoires in COVID-19. Turning to the study itself: Sites in the United States, Italy and Spain provided acute and convalescent COVID-19 samples. T cells, B-cell-depleted T cells, or PBMCs provided the cDNA or gDNA that served as material.

The trim removed 2 bases at V and 11 bases at J, leaving 8 bases unmatched. The CDR3 is 13 residues long. Germline CDR1 and CDR2: MNHNS and SASEGT. The TCR originated in a man over 45 with acute or convalescent COVID-19. V is TRBV6-1 and J is TRBJ1-1; 7 bases match TRBD1. The sequenced material came from peripheral blood. This CDR3 is CASSELADRAAFF. In DNA, the CDR3 is TGTGCCAGCAGTGAACTCGCAGACAGGGCGGCTTTCTTT.